A selection of T cell receptor beta chains follows, all from one sample in a study of blood T cell repertoires in COVID-19. Produced via immunoSEQ multiplex PCR; TCRdb's table is partial and in-frame only. This table has some 240,000 clones, roughly 80% appearing once. Material: PBMCs or T cells enriched from blood (not recorded which). These receptors were taken from a man aged 45 to 65 who had recovered from COVID-19. Both conserved end residues are part of each CDR3. Fields, in order: V gene, D gene, J gene, clone size, CDR3 DNA, CDR3 protein. A D gene is named only where the DNA matches it firmly. Size is omitted from some rows. Given values are once, few, many or a class for expanded clones.

TRBV6-5,TRBD2,TRBJ2-2,-,TGTGCCAGCAGACCGGGACTAGCGAACACCGGGGAGCTGTTTTTT,CASRPGLANTGELFF
TRBV3-1/TRBV3-2,-,TRBJ2-7,-,TGTGCCAGCAGTCAGCTTAGCGGCACCGAGCAGTACTTC,CASSQLSGTEQYF
TRBV3-1/TRBV3-2,-,TRBJ2-2,-,TGTGCCAGCAGCCGGAGAGGGGCCGGGACTTCCCCCGGGGAGCTGTTTTTT,CASSRRGAGTSPGELFF
TRBV9,TRBD2,TRBJ2-7,-,TGTGCCAGCAGCGTAGGCCTAGCGGTTATCTACGAGCAGTACTTC,CASSVGLAVIYEQYF
TRBV30,TRBD1,TRBJ1-6,-,TGTGCCTGGGGGACAGGCCAAGAGGGTTCACCCCTCCACTTT,CAWGTGQEGSPLHF
TRBV9,-,TRBJ2-5,once,TGTGCCAGCAGCGTAGCGGGACAAGAGACCCAGTACTTC,CASSVAGQETQYF
TRBV19,-,TRBJ2-3,-,TGTGCCAGTAGTGACTCTTACACAGATACGCAGTATTTT,CASSDSYTDTQYF
TRBV30,TRBD1,TRBJ2-5,-,TGTGCCTGGAGTGTAATGAGGACAGGGGAGGGGACCCAGTACTTC,CAWSVMRTGEGTQYF
TRBV7-9,-,TRBJ2-6,-,TGTGCCAGCAGCGAACAGGGTTCCCCTCCTGGGGCCAACGTCCTGACTTTC,CASSEQGSPPGANVLTF
TRBV3-1/TRBV3-2,TRBD2,TRBJ2-5,-,TGTGCCAGCAGCCAACCGGGACTAGCGGGAGGGCCCTTGGAGACCCAGTACTTC,CASSQPGLAGGPLETQYF
TRBV11-2,TRBD1,TRBJ2-3,-,TGTGCCAGCAGCTGGGGGACAGGTCTCACAGATACGCAGTATTTT,CASSWGTGLTDTQYF
TRBV11-1,-,TRBJ1-1,-,TGTGCCAGCAGCGAGAGGTGGAACACTGAAGCTTTCTTT,CASSERWNTEAFF
TRBV5-5,-,TRBJ1-2,-,TGTGCCAGCGGGGGAGGTACTAACTATGGCTACACCTTC,CASGGGTNYGYTF
TRBV2,-,TRBJ1-1,-,TGTGCCAGCACCATACAGGGGAACACTGAAGCTTTCTTT,CASTIQGNTEAFF
TRBV4-1,-,TRBJ1-4,-,TGCGCCAGCAGCTACGCCCGGGATGAAAAACTGTTTTTT,CASSYARDEKLFF
TRBV3-1/TRBV3-2,TRBD1,TRBJ2-5,-,TGTGCCAGCAGCCAAGACTCCGGGACAGGGGGCCAAGAGACCCAGTACTTC,CASSQDSGTGGQETQYF
TRBV30,-,TRBJ1-2,once,TGTGCCTGGAGTCTCAACTCCGATTCCTATGGCTACACCTTC,CAWSLNSDSYGYTF
TRBV6-5,TRBD1,TRBJ1-2,-,TGTGCCAGCAGTCAAAGGGGGCGCGGTGACTATGGCTACACCTTC,CASSQRGRGDYGYTF
TRBV6-5,-,TRBJ2-1,-,TGTGCCAGCAATCGGGGAGACACTGAGCAGTTCTTC,CASNRGDTEQFF
TRBV6-5,-,TRBJ1-4,-,TGTGCCAGCAGTTCCATTAATGAAAAACTGTTTTTT,CASSSINEKLFF
TRBV2,TRBD1,TRBJ1-1,-,TGTGCCAGCAGTCGACAGGGCCCGAACACTGAAGCTTTCTTT,CASSRQGPNTEAFF
TRBV7-3,TRBD2,TRBJ2-7,-,TGTGCCAGCAGCCTGAGCGGGGTTGGGTACGAGCAGTACTTC,CASSLSGVGYEQYF
TRBV2,-,TRBJ1-6,-,TGTGCCAGCAGCCAGACATATAATTCACCCCTCCACTTT,CASSQTYNSPLHF
TRBV5-1,TRBD2,TRBJ2-3,-,TGCGCCAGCAGCTTGCCCACCTCCGGGACTAGCGGGGGTCGCTCAGATACGCAGTATTTT,CASSLPTSGTSGGRSDTQYF
TRBV5-1,TRBD2,TRBJ2-7,-,TGCGCCAGCAGTACATTAGCGGGGAGCTACGAGCAGTACTTC,CASSTLAGSYEQYF
TRBV4-2,-,TRBJ2-2,-,TGTGCCAGCAGCCAAGACAGAAACACCGGGGAGCTGTTTTTT,CASSQDRNTGELFF
TRBV15,TRBD1,TRBJ2-4,once,TGTGCCACCAGCAGAGATAAGGGACAGGGAAACATTCAGTACTTC,CATSRDKGQGNIQYF
TRBV5-1,-,TRBJ1-4,-,TGCGCCAGCAGCCAGAGCGTGGGGGGACCGGCTTTTGAAAAACTGTTTTTT,CASSQSVGGPAFEKLFF
TRBV7-3,-,TRBJ2-3,once,TGTGCCAGCAGCTTAGGCCTAGATGGGAGAGGGACGCAGTATTTT,CASSLGLDGRGTQYF
TRBV19,-,TRBJ2-7,-,TGTGCCAGTAGTATGAACAGAGGGTCGGGGGAGCAGTACTTC,CASSMNRGSGEQYF
TRBV3-1/TRBV3-2,TRBD1,TRBJ1-1,-,TGTGCCAGCAGCCAAGTGGAGTCGACAGGGGGGTTGGCTTTCTTT,CASSQVESTGGLAFF
TRBV21-1,-,TRBJ2-1,-,TGTGCCAGCAGCAATCCCTGCGGGGGAAAAACCAATGAGCAGTTCTTC,CASSNPCGGKTNEQFF
TRBV5-1,-,TRBJ2-6,-,TGCGCCAGCAGCTTGAGGACAGACTCTGGGGCCAACGTCCTGACTTTC,CASSLRTDSGANVLTF
TRBV5-5,-,TRBJ2-5,-,TGTGCCAGCAGTGCGGGAACCGAGACCCAGTACTTC,CASSAGTETQYF
TRBV10-3,TRBD1,TRBJ1-5,-,TGTGCCATCAGGGCCGGGACAGGGGTGGCGGTCGATCAGCCCCAGCATTTT,CAIRAGTGVAVDQPQHF
TRBV10-3,-,TRBJ2-6,-,TGTGCCCTGGGGGACACCGACTCTGGGGCCAACGTCCTGACTTTC,CALGDTDSGANVLTF
TRBV4-1,-,TRBJ1-1,-,TGCGCCAGCAGCCAAGTGGGGCAGGGTGAAGCTTTCTTT,CASSQVGQGEAFF
TRBV7-9,-,TRBJ2-7,-,TGTGCCAGCAGCTTAGGGGTAGCTACGGGCTACGAGCAGTACTTC,CASSLGVATGYEQYF
TRBV27,-,TRBJ2-3,few,TGTGCCAGCAGTTCCCATCAGGATCTTAGCACAGATACGCAGTATTTT,CASSSHQDLSTDTQYF
TRBV7-9,TRBD1,TRBJ1-3,-,TGTGCCAGCAGCACCCTAGACAGGGTCGGAAACACCATATATTTT,CASSTLDRVGNTIYF
TRBV7-3,TRBD2,TRBJ2-1,-,TGTGCCAGCAGCTTTAGGCTAGCGGGTCGGAATGAGCAGTTCTTC,CASSFRLAGRNEQFF
TRBV27,TRBD1,TRBJ2-2,-,TGTGCCAGCAGATACAGGGGCCTGGACACCGGGGAGCTGTTTTTT,CASRYRGLDTGELFF
TRBV10-2,-,TRBJ1-2,many,TGCGCCAGCAGTGTTCGTAACTATGGCTACACCTTC,CASSVRNYGYTF
TRBV19,TRBD1,TRBJ1-2,-,TGTGCCAGTAGGAAAAATCGCCTAGACAGGGGTGGTGGCTACACCTTC,CASRKNRLDRGGGYTF
TRBV10-3,TRBD1,TRBJ2-7,-,TGTGCCATCAGTGAAAGGGACAGGGGAGGATCCTACGAGCAGTACTTC,CAISERDRGGSYEQYF
TRBV7-2,-,TRBJ2-2,-,TGTGCCAGCAGCTTACAGGGGATCGGGGAGCTGTTTTTT,CASSLQGIGELFF
TRBV24-1,TRBD1,TRBJ1-2,-,TGTGCCACCAGTGCCACTGGGACAGGGACCAGAAACTATGGCTACACCTTC,CATSATGTGTRNYGYTF